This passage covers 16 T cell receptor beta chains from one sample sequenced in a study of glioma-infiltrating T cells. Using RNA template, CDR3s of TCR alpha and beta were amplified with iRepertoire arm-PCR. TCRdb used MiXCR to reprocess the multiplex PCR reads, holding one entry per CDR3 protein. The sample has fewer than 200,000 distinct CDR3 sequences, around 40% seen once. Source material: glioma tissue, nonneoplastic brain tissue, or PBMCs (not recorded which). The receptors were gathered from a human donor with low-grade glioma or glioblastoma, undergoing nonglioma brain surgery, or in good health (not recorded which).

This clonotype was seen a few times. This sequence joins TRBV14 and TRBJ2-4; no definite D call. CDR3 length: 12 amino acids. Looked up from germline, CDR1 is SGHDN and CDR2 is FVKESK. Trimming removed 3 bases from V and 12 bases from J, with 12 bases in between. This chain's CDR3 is CASSQGKVHQYF. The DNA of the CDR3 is TGTGCCAGCAGCCAGGGCAAGGTCCATCAGTACTTC.

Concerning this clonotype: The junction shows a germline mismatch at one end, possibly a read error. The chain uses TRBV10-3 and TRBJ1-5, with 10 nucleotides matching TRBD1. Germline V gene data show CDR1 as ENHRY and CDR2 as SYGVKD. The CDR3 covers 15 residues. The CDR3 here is CAISDRDRGNHPQHF. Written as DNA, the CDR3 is TGTGCCATCAGCGACCGGGACAGGGGTAATCATCCCCAGCATTTT.

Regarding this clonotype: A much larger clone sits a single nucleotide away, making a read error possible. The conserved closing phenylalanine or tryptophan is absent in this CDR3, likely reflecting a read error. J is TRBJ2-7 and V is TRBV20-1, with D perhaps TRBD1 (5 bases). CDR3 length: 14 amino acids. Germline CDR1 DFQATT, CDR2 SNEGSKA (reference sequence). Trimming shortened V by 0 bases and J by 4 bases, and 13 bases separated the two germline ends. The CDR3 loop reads CSARDTGDDYEQYS. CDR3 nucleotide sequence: TGCAGTGCTAGAGATACAGGAGATGATTACGAGCAGTACTCC.

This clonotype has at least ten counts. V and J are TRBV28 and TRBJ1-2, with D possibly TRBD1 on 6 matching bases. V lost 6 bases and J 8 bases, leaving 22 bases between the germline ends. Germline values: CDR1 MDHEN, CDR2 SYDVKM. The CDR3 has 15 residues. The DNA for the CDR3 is TGTGCCAGCAGAGAAATGCGGGGGGCCCTCTGGGGCTACACCTTC. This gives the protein CASREMRGALWGYTF.

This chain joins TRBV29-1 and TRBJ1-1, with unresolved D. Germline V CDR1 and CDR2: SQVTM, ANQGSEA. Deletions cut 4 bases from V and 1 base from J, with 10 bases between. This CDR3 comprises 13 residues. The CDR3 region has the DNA TGCAGCGTTGTAAGGCAGGCGAACACTGAAGCTTTCTTT. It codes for CSVVRQANTEAFF.

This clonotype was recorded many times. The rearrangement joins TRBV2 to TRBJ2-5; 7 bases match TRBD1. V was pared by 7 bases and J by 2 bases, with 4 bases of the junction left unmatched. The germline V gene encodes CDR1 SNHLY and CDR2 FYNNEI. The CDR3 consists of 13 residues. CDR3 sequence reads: CASKGQLQETQYF. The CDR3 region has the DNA TGTGCCAGCAAGGGACAGCTACAAGAGACCCAGTACTTC.

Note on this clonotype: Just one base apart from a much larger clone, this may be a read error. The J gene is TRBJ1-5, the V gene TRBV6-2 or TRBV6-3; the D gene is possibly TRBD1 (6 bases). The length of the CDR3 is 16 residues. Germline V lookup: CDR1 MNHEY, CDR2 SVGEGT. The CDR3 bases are TGTGCCAGCAGTGCCCCTAAAACAGGGCTCAATCAGCCCAAGCATTTT. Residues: CASSAPKTGLNQPKHF.

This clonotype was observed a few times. CDR3 sequence: CASSFSGRIDEQFF. The CDR3 DNA reads TGTGCCAGCAGTTTCAGCGGGAGAATAGATGAGCAGTTCTTC. This chain links TRBV12-3 or TRBV12-4 with TRBJ2-1; TRBD2 matches at 8 bases. The CDR3 covers 14 residues. V lost 3 bases to trimming and J lost 8 bases; unmatched junction nucleotides: 6.

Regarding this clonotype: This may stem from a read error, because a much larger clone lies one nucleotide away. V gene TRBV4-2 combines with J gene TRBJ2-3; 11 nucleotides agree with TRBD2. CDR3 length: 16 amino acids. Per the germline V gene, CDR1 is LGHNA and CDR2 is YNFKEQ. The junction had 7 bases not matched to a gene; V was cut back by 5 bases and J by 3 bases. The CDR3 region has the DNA TGTGCCAGCAGCGAGCAAGCTAGCGGGAGGACAGATACGCAGTATTTT. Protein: CASSEQASGRTDTQYF.

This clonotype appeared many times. The CDR3 region has the DNA TGCAGTGCTAGCGACAGGGCTTATCAGCCCCAGCATTTT. Its protein product is CSASDRAYQPQHF. The chain combines TRBV20-1 with TRBJ1-5, with 7 bases lining up with TRBD1. J was trimmed by 5 bases and V by 3 bases; bases with no gene match: 4. The CDR3 is made up of 13 amino acids. Per germline, CDR1 DFQATT and CDR2 SNEGSKA (reference sequence).

CDR3 sequence reads: CASGLVPGTRQETQYF. CDR3 sequence (DNA): TGTGCTAGTGGTTTGGTACCCGGCACCCGCCAAGAGACCCAGTACTTC. This sequence joins TRBV12-5 and TRBJ2-5; D uncertain. Looked up from germline, CDR1 is LGHNT and CDR2 is FRNRAP. The CDR3 is 16 amino acids. V lost 0 bases and J 1 base, leaving 12 bases between the germline ends. The entire variable domain, with the rest obtained from reference TRBV12-5 and TRBJ2-5, is as follows: DARVTQTPRHKVTEMGQEVTMRCQPILGHNTVFWYRQTMMQGLELLAYFRNRAPLDDSGMPKDRFSAEMPDATLATLKIQPSEPRDSAVYFCASGLVPGTRQETQYFGPGTRLLVL.

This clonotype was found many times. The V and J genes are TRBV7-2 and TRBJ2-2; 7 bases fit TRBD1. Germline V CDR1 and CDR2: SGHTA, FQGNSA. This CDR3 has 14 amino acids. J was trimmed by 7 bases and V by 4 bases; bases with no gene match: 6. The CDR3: CASSSTQGNGELFF. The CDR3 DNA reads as TGTGCCAGCAGCTCGACACAGGGGAACGGGGAGCTGTTTTTT.

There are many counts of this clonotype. Written as DNA, the CDR3 is TGTGCCAGCAGTGAAGTCAGCGGGGGGAACACCGGGGAGCTGTTTTTT. Residues: CASSEVSGGNTGELFF. The gene calls are TRBV6-1 and TRBJ2-2, with TRBD2 identical over 8 bases. Trimming cost V 1 base and J 1 base; bases outside gene matches: 2. CDR3 length equals 16 residues. CDR1 is MNHNS and CDR2 is SASEGT in the germline V gene.

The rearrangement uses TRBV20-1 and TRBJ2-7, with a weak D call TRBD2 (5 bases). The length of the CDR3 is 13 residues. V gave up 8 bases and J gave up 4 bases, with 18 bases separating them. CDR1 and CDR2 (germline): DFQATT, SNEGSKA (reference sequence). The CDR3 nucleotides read TGCAGTCCACGTGATATAGGGAGTTACGAGCAGTACTTC. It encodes CSPRDIGSYEQYF.

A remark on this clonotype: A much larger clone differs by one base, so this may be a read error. CDR3 bases: TGTGCCAGCAGTACTACCGCTAACAATGAGCAGTTCTTC. This translates into CASSTTANNEQFF. V and J are TRBV27 and TRBJ2-1, with D unresolved. V lost 5 bases, J lost 5 bases, and 10 bases lay in between. The germline gives CDR1 MNHEY, CDR2 SMNVEV (reference sequence). CDR3 length: 13 amino acids.

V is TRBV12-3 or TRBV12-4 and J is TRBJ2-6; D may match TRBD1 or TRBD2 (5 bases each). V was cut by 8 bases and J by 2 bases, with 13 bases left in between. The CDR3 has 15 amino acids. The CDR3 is CASGNEGPGANVLTF. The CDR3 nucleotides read TGTGCCAGCGGTAACGAGGGGCCTGGGGCCAACGTCCTGACTTTC.